The T cell receptor (beta chain) under discussion was sequenced for a study of T cells in localized non-small cell lung cancer. Sequencing was performed with immunoSEQ multiplex PCR; in TCRdb, only in-frame clones are kept and a portion is missing. The sample holds 26,000 or so clones, 75% to 90% seen once. The V gene's germline CDR1 is MNHEY and CDR2 SMNVEV (reference sequence). V lost 6 bases and J lost 6, with 14 bases in between. There are 13 residues in the CDR3. The chain combines TRBV27 with TRBJ1-1; weak D call: TRBD1 (6 bases). The receptor was isolated from a female donor aged 60 or older with stage I lung adenocarcinoma. The source material was peripheral blood, sampled before any cancer treatment. The CDR3 DNA reads as TGTGCCAGCAGATACAGGGTTTATTCTGAAGCTTTCTTT. It specifies CASRYRVYSEAFF.